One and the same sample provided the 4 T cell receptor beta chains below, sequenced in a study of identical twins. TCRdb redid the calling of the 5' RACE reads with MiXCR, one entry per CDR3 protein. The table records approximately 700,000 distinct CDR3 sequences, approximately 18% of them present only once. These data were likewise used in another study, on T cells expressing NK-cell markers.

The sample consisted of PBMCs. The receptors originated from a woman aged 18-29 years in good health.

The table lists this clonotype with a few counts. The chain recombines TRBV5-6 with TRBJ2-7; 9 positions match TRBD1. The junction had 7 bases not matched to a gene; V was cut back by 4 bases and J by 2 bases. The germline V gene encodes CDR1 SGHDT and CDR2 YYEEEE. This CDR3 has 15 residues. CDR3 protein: CASSIGTGTAYEQYF. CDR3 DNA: TGTGCCAGCAGCATAGGGACAGGGACCGCCTACGAGCAGTACTTC.

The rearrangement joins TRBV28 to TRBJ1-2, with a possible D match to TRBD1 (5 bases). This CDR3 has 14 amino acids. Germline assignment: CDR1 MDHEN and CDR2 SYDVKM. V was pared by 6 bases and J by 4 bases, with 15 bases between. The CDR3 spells CASSLRGTAYGYTF. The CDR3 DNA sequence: TGTGCCAGCAGCCTCCGGGGGACTGCCTATGGCTACACCTTC.

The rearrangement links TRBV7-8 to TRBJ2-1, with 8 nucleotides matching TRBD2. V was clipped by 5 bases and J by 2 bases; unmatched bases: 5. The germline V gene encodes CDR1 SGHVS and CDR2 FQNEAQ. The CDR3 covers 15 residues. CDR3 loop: CASSELAETYNEQFF. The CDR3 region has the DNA TGTGCCAGCAGCGAACTAGCGGAAACCTACAATGAGCAGTTCTTC.

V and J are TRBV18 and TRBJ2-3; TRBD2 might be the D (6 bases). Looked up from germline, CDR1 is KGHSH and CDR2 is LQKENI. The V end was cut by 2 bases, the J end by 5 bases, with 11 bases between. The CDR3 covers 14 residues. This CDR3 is CASSPRRDGDTQYF. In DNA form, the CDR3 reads TGTGCCAGCTCACCAAGGCGGGATGGAGATACGCAGTATTTT.